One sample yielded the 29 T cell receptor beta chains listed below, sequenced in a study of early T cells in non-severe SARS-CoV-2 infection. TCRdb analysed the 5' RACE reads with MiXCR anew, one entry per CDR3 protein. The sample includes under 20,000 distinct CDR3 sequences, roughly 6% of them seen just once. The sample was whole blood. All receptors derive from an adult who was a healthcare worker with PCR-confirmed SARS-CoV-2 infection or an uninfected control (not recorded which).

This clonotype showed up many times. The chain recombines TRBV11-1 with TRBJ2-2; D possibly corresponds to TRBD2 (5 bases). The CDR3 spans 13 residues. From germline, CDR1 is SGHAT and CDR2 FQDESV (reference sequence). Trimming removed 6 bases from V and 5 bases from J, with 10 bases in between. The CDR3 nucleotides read TGTGCCAGCAGTGGTAGGGAGACCGGGGAGCTGTTTTTT. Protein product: CASSGRETGELFF.

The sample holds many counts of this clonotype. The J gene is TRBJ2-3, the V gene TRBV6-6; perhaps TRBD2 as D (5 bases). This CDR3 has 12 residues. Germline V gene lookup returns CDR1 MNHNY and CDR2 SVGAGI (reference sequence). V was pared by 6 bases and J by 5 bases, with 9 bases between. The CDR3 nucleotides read TGTGCCAGCAGCTATCGGGGAGATACGCAGTATTTT. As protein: CASSYRGDTQYF.

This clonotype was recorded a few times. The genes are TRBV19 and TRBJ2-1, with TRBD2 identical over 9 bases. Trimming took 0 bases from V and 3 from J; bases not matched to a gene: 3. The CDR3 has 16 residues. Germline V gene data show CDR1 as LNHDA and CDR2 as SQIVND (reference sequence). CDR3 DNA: TGTGCCAGTAGTATAGATAGCGGGAGACTCTACAATGAGCAGTTCTTC. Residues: CASSIDSGRLYNEQFF.

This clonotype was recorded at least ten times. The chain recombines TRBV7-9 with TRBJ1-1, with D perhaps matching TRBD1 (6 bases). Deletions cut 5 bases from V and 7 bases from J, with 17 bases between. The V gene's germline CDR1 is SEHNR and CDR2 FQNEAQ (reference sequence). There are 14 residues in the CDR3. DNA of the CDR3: TGTGCCAGCAGCCCCGGGACATCGGTGGGTGAAGCTTTCTTT. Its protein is CASSPGTSVGEAFF.

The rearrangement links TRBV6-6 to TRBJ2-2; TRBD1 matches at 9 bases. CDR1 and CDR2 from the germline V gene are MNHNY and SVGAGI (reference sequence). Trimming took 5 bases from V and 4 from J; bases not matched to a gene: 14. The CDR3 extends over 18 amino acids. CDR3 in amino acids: CASSGAGQGPRGTGELFF. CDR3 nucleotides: TGTGCCAGCAGTGGGGCGGGACAGGGACCCCGGGGCACCGGGGAGCTGTTTTTT.

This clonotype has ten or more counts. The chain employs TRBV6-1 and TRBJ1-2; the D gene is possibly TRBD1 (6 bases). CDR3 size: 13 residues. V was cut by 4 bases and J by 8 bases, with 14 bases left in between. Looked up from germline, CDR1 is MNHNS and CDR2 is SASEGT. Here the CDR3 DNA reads TGTGCCAGCAGTGCTGAAGGGGGGTTAGGCTACACCTTC. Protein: CASSAEGGLGYTF.

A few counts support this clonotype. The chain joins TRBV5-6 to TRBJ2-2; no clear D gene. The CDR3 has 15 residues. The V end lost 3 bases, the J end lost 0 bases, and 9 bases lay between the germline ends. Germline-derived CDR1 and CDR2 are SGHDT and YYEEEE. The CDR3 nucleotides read TGTGCCAGCAGCTCGGCCTTTCCGAACACCGGGGAGCTGTTTTTT. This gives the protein CASSSAFPNTGELFF.

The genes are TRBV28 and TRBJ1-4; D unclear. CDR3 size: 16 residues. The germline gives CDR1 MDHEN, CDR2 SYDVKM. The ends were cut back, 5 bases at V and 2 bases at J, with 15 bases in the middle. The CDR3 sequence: CASSRERRPTNEKLFF. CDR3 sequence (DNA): TGTGCCAGCAGTCGCGAGCGGCGGCCGACTAATGAAAAACTGTTTTTT.

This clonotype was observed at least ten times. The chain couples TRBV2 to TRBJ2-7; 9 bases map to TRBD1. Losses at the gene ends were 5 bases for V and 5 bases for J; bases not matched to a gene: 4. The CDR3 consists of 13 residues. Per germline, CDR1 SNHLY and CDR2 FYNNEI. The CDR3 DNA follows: TGTGCCAGCAGTCCGGACAGGGGTAACGAGCAGTACTTC. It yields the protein CASSPDRGNEQYF.

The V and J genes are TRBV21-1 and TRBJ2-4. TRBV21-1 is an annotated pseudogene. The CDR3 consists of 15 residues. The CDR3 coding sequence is TGTGCCAGCAGCACATTGCAGGAATGGGGAAACATTCAGTACTTC. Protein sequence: CASSTLQEWGNIQYF.

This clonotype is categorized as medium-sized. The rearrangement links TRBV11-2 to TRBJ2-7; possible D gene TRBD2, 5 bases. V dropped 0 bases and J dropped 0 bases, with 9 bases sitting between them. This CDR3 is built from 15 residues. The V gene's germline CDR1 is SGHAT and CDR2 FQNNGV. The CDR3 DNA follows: TGTGCCAGCAGCTTAGAGGCTGGGAGCTCCTACGAGCAGTACTTC. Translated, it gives CASSLEAGSSYEQYF.

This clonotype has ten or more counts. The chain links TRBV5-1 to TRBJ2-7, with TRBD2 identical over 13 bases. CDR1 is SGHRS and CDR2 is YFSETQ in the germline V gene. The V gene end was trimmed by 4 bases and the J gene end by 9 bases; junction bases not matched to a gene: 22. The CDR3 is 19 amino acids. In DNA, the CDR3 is TGCGCCAGCAGCCCCGGGACAGGGGGAAAACTAGCGGGAGGGCCCGTGCAGTACTTC. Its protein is CASSPGTGGKLAGGPVQYF.

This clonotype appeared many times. CDR3 bases: TGTGCCAGCAGTGGACTAGCGGAGGGGGATACGCAGTATTTT. This gives the protein CASSGLAEGDTQYF. V usage is TRBV12-3 or TRBV12-4 and J usage is TRBJ2-3, with 10 bases aligning to TRBD2. This CDR3 contains 14 residues. V lost 5 bases to trimming and J lost 6 bases; unmatched junction nucleotides: 5.

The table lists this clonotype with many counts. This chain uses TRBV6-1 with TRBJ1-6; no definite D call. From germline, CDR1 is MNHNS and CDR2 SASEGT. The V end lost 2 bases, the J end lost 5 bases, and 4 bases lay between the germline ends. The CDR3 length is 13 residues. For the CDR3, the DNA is TGTGCCAGCAGTGAACAGGATAATTCACCCCTCCACTTT. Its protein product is CASSEQDNSPLHF.

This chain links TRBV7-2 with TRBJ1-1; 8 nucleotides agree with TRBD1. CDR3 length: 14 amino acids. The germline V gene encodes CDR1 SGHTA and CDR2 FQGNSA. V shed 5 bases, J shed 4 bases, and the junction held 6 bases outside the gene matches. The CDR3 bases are TGTGCCAGCAGCATCCGAACAGGGGGCACTGAAGCTTTCTTT. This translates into CASSIRTGGTEAFF. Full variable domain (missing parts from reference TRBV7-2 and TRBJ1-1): GAGVSQSPSNKVTEKGKDVELRCDPISGHTALYWYRQSLGQGLEFLIYFQGNSAPDKSGLPSDRFSAERTGGSVSTLTIQRTQQEDSAVYLCASSIRTGGTEAFFGQGTRLTVV.

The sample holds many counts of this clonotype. The CDR3 DNA is TGTGCCAGCAGTGAAGAGAGGGTAACTAATGAAAAACTGTTTTTT. Protein product: CASSEERVTNEKLFF. V is TRBV6-1 and J is TRBJ1-4, with D uncertain. Germline CDR1 MNHNS, CDR2 SASEGT. Trimming took 1 base from V and 1 from J, leaving 7 bases between them. The CDR3 runs 15 residues.

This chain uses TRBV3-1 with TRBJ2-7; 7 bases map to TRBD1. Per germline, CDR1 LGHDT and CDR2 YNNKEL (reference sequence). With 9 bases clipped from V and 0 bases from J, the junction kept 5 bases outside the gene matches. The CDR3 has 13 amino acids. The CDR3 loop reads CASLGTDSYEQYF. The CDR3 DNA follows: TGTGCCAGTTTGGGGACAGACTCCTACGAGCAGTACTTC.

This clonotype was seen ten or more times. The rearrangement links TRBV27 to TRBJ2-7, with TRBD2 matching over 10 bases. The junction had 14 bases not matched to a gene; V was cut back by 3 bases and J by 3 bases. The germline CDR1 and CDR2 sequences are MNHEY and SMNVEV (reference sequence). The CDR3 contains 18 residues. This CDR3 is CASSFQASGRLAYYEQYF. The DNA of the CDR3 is TGTGCCAGCAGTTTCCAGGCTAGCGGGAGACTGGCTTACTACGAGCAGTACTTC.

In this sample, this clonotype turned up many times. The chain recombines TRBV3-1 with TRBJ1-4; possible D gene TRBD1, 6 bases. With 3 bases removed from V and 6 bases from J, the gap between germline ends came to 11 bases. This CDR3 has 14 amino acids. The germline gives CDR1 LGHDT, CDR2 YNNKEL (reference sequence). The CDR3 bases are TGTGCCAGCAGCCATAGGAGGGGGGATGAAAAACTGTTTTTT. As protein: CASSHRRGDEKLFF.

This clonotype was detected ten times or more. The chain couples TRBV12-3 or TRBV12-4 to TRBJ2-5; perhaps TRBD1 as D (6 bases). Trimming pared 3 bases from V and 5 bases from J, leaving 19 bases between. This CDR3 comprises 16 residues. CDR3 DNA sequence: TGTGCCAGCAGTTTTTCCCGGACAGCCCTCCAGGAGACCCAGTACTTC. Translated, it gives CASSFSRTALQETQYF.

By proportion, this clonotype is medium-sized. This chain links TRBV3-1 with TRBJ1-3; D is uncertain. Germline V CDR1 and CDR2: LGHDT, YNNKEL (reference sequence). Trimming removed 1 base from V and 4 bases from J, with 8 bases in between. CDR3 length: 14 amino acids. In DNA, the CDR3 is TGTGCCAGCAGCCAAGGCCGGGTAGGAAACACCATATATTTT. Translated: CASSQGRVGNTIYF.

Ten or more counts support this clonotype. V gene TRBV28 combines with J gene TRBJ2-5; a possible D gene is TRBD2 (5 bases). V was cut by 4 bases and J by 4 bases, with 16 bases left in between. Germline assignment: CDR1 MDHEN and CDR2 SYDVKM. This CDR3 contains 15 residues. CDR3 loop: CASSSEDGQRETQYF. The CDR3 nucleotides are TGTGCCAGCAGTTCGGAGGACGGCCAGAGAGAGACCCAGTACTTC.

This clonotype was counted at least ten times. CDR3 sequence: CASTDRDHEQYF. CDR3 coding DNA: TGTGCCAGCACGGACAGGGACCACGAGCAGTACTTC. The genes are TRBV28 and TRBJ2-7, with 8 nucleotides matching TRBD1. Germline CDR1 is MDHEN and CDR2 is SYDVKM. The length of the CDR3 is 12 residues. The junction had 4 bases not matched to a gene; V was cut back by 7 bases and J by 5 bases.

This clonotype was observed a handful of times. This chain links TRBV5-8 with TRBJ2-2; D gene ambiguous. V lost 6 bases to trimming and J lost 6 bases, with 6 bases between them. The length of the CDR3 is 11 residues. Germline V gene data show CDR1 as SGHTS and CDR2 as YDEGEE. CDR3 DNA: TGTGCCAGCACGGGCGCCGGGGAGCTGTTTTTT. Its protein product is CASTGAGELFF.

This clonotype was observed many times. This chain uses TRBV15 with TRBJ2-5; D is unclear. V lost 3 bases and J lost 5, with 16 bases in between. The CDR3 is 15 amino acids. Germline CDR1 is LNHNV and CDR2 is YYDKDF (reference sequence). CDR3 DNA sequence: TGTGCCACCAGCAGTAGGACGGACCTAATCGAGACCCAGTACTTC. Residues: CATSSRTDLIETQYF.

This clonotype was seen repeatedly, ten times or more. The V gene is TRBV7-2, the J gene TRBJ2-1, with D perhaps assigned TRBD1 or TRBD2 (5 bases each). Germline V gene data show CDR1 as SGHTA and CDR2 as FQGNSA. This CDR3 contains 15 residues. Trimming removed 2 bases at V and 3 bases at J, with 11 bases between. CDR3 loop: CASSLRRAGYNEQFF. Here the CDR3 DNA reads TGTGCCAGCAGCTTACGCAGGGCGGGCTACAATGAGCAGTTCTTC.

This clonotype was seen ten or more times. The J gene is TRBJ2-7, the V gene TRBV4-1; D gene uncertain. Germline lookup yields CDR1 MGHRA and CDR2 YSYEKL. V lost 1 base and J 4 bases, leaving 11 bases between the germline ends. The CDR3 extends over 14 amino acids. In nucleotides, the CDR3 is TGCGCCAGCAGCCAAGTATCACAGTTGTACGAGCAGTACTTC. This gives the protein CASSQVSQLYEQYF.

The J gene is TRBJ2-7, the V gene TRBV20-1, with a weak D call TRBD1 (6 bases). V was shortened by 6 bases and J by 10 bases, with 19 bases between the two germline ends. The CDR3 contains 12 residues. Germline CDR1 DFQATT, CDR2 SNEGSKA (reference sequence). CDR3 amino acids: CSANQGSSIQYF. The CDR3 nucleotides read TGCAGTGCGAACCAGGGGTCTTCCATACAGTACTTC.

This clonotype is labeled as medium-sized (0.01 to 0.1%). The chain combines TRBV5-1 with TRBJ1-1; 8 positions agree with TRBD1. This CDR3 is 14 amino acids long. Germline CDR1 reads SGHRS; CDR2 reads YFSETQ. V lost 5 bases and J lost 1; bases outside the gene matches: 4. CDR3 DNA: TGCGCCAGCAGTTTCGGACAGGGGAACACTGAAGCTTTCTTT. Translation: CASSFGQGNTEAFF.